The source of this T cell receptor (beta chain) is a study of PD-L1 blockade in urothelial cancer. Study details: In terms of prior chemotherapy, patients had received 0 to 3 regimens. Analysis of the blood was performed 3 weeks (second dose) and 6 weeks after treatment start.

The CDR3 extends over 15 amino acids. Germline CDR1 and CDR2: SGHAT and FQNNGV. V lost 0 bases and J lost 8, with 16 bases in between. Here immunoSEQ multiplex PCR was the method, and the copy in TCRdb shows in-frame clones only, minus some. The data show roughly 39,000 clones, about 89% seen once. Indicated time point: pretreatment peripheral blood. Patients' cancers were locally advanced or metastatic urothelial carcinomas. Study-wide points: Durable benefit was linked to greater 3-week expansion of tumor-associated blood clones.

Concerning this clone: The target antigen is unknown.

V gene TRBV11-2 combines with J gene TRBJ2-5; weak D call: TRBD1 (5 bases). The sequence derives from an older woman with urothelial cancer. Here the sequenced sample was PBMCs, taken around atezolizumab (anti-PD-L1) treatment. The CDR3 coding sequence is TGTGCCAGCAGCTTAGAACTCCCTCCCCAGGGTACCCAGTACTTC. It encodes CASSLELPPQGTQYF.